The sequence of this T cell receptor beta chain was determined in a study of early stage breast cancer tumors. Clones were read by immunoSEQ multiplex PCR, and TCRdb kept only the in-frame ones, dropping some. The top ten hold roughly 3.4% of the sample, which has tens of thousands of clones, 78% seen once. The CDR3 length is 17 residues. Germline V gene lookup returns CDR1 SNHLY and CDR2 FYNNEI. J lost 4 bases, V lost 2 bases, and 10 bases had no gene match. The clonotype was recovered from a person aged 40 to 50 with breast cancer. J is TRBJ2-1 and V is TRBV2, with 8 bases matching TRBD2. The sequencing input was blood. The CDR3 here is CASSEIEVAGMYNEQFF. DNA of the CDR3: TGTGCCAGCAGTGAAATCGAGGTAGCGGGGATGTACAATGAGCAGTTCTTC.